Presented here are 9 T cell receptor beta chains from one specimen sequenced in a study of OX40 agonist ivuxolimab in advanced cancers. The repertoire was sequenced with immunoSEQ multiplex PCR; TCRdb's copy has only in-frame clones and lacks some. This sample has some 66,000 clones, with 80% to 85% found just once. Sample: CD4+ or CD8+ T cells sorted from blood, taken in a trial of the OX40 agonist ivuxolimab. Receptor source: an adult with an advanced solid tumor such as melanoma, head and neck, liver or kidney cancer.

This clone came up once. This CDR3 reads CASSPRGLGIYEQYF. DNA for the CDR3: TGTGCCAGCAGTCCAAGGGGGCTCGGCATCTACGAGCAGTACTTC. The chain joins TRBV6-5 to TRBJ2-7, with TRBD1 matching over 7 bases. This CDR3 is 15 amino acids long. Germline CDR1 is MNHEY and CDR2 is SVGAGI. V lost 5 bases to trimming and J lost 3 bases; unmatched junction nucleotides: 10.

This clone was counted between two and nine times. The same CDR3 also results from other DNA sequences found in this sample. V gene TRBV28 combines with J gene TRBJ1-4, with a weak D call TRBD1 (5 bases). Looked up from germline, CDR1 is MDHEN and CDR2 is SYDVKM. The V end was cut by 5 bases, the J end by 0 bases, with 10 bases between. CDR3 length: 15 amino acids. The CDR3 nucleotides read TGTGCCAGCAGTCTGGGGGGGGCAACTAATGAAAAACTGTTTTTT. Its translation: CASSLGGATNEKLFF.

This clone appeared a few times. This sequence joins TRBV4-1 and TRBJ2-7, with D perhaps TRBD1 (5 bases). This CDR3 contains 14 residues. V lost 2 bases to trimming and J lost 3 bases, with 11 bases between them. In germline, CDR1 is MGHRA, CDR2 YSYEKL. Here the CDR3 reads CASSQTETVYEQYF. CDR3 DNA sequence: TGCGCCAGCAGCCAAACCGAGACAGTCTACGAGCAGTACTTC.

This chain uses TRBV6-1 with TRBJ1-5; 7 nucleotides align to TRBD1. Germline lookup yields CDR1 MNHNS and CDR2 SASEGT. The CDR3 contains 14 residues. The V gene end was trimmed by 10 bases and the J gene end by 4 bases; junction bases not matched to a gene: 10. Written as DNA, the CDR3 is TGTGCCACCAACGAAGGGACAGCTAATCAGCCCCAGCATTTT. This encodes CATNEGTANQPQHF.

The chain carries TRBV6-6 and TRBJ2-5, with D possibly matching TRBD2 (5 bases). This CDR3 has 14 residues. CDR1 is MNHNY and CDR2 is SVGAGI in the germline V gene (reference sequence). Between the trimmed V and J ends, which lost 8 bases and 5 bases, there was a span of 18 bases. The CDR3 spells CASRPSLAGETQYF. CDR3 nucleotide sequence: TGTGCCAGCCGCCCTAGTCTAGCTGGGGAGACCCAGTACTTC.

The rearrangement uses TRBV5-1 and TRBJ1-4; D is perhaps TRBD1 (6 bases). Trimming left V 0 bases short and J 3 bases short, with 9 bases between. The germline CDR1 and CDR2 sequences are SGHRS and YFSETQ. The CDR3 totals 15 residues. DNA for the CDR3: TGCGCCAGCAGCTTGGCCAGGGGTGCTAATGAAAAACTGTTTTTT. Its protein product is CASSLARGANEKLFF.

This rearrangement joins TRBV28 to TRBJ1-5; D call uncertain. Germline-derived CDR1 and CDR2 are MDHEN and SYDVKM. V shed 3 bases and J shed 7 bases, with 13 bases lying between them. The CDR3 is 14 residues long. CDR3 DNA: TGTGCCAGCAGTTTGACCGCCCGTGGGCAGCCCCAGCATTTT. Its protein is CASSLTARGQPQHF.

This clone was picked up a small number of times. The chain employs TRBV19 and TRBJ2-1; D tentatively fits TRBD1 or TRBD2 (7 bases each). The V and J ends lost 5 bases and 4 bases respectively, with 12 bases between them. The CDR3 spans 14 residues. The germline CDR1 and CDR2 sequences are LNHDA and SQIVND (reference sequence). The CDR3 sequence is CASSSGGQYNEQFF. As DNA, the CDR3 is TGTGCCAGTAGTTCGGGGGGACAGTACAATGAGCAGTTCTTC.

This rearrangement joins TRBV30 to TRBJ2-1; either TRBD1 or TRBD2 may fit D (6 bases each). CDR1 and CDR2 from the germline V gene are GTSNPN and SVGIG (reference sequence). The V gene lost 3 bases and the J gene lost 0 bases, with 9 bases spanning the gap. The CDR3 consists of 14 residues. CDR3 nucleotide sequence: TGTGCCTGGAGACAGGGACTCTCCTACAATGAGCAGTTCTTC. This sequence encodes CAWRQGLSYNEQFF.